This TCR beta chain emerged from a study of shared clonotypes between healthy human individuals. In germline, CDR1 is SQVTM, CDR2 ANQGSEA. The CDR3 extends over 13 amino acids. Trimming took off 7 bases at V and 0 bases at J, with 7 bases between the two ends. Under the authors' procedure: In the immunoSEQ data, sequences were junction-only and lacked quality scores, so filtering differed. Data came from immunoSEQ multiplex PCR; TCRdb stores just in-frame clones and leaves some out. V and J calls and clone size follow that table, whereas D and trimming were derived from the DNA. The sample holds roughly 510,000 clones, about 75% seen once.

This clonotype originated in a woman in her thirties or forties in good health. Some clones in this sample may be carry-over from other donors' samples. Sequencing was performed on PBMCs. The gene calls are TRBV29-1 and TRBJ2-6; no firm D call. CDR3 coding DNA: TGCAGCGCCCGCCCCTCTGGGGCCAACGTCCTGACTTTC. This sequence encodes CSARPSGANVLTF.